The present TCR beta chain was sequenced within a study of CD8 T cells in seronegative destructive rheumatoid arthritis (dated by TCRdb to the early 2020s). Regarding the study in general: At the time of sampling, biological drugs were being given to seven out of the eight CND-RA patients. The study compared peripheral CD8+ TCRbeta repertoires from patients with CCP-negative destructive rheumatoid arthritis (CND-RA) against repertoires from newly diagnosed seropositive RA, seronegative RA and healthy controls. The seropositive RA, seronegative RA and healthy control comparison cohorts were obtained from an earlier published TCRbeta dataset rather than being newly sequenced.

What the research found in general, with its limitations: A distinct set of enriched public clonotypes appeared to be present in CND-RA patients, and the authors interpreted this finding as support for a separate disease subset. More CMV-reactive and fewer influenza A-reactive CD8+ TCRbeta sequences were observed in CND-RA repertoires than in controls and other RA subtypes. After adjusting for age, CND-RA patients appeared to have less diverse, more clonal CD8+ TCRbeta repertoires than other RA subtypes. The study acknowledged the small size of the CND-RA cohort as a limitation. In the absence of diagnostic samples, TCR repertoire differences may be partly attributable to poor disease control over the years rather than being present at onset. No public clonotype enrichment survived Benjamini-Hochberg correction across the 95,000 to 150,000 clonotypes tested.

CND-RA patients were negative for the clinical CCP2 antibody test, and joint destruction progressed despite active therapy. Every CND-RA patient showed typical joint destruction in the wrists and ankles and had failed conventional anti-rheumatic therapy. Instead of being sampled at diagnosis, CND-RA patients were sampled after long disease histories, which in several cases spanned decades. Around 55 millilitres of EDTA-anticoagulated peripheral blood were drawn from each patient. Ficoll-Paque PLUS density gradient separation was used to isolate peripheral blood mononuclear cells. CD8+ cells were isolated from fresh or cryopreserved PBMCs by AutoMACS magnetic bead positive selection, with purity checked by flow cytometry. Genomic DNA was extracted using Nucleospin Tissue or Tissue XS kits and then quantified on a Qubit 2.0 fluorometer. Germline trimming amounts to 5 bases on V and 0 bases on J, with 6 as the count of junction bases outside the gene matches. The germline V gene (reference sequence) yields SEHNR for CDR1 and FQNEAQ for CDR2. The CDR3 spans 15 residues, from the cysteine through the phenylalanine. Only the CDR3 portion is preserved as DNA: 45 bases, with reading frame beginning at the first base.

TCRbeta sequencing used genomic DNA from CD8+ cells, following the manufacturer's instructions. A genomics technology centre in Finland performed the TCRbeta sequencing with the immunoSEQ assay. Concerning the study's data processing: Clonotype tables generated by the immunoSEQ preprocessing pipeline were converted into VDJtools format, and non-productive clonotypes were filtered out. Any sample with fewer than 10,000 reads was excluded, the remaining samples were subsampled to 10,000 reads, and most of the eight CND-RA samples made it through. Using the VDJtools CalcDiversityStats function on data subsampled to 10,000 reads, the Shannon-Wiener, Simpson and clonality indices were calculated. To infer antigen specificity, non-singleton TCRbeta clonotypes were hard-matched against VDJdb, with no mismatches permitted. CDR3 sequences that differed by a single amino acid (Hamming distance 1) were grouped into clusters that potentially share antigen targets. After each group was resampled to six samples, one-sided Fisher's exact tests checked public clonotypes for group enrichment, with the whole procedure repeated ten times. What TCRdb holds here is the immuneACCESS table cut down to in-frame rearrangements. Part of the clones is not present; checked against another copy, under half of the missing clones reflect an unresolved V gene, and the others are unexplained. Clone size and V and J calls were adopted from that table, with D and trimming inferred from the DNA. The sample includes several thousand clones, with about 72% observed a single time. The ten largest account for roughly 34% of the sample.

In regard to this clone: Its target antigen remains unknown. No base quality information exists; no much larger clone differs at one position.

The receptor was isolated from a woman between 50 and 75 years old with seronegative destructive rheumatoid arthritis. The sequencing sample was made of CD8+ T cells from blood. Recombination linked TRBV7-9 to TRBJ2-5; TRBD1 agrees with 7 junctional bases. The DNA sequence follows: TGTGCCAGCAGCCGGAAGACAGGGTACCAAGAGACCCAGTACTTC. Its protein is CASSRKTGYQETQYF. Extended through the reference TRBV7-9 and TRBJ2-5 proteins, this CDR3 yields the full variable domain: DTGVSQNPRHKITKRGQNVTFRCDPISEHNRLYWYRQTLGQGPEFLTYFQNEAQLEKSRLLSDRFSAERPKGSFSTLEIQRTEQGDSAMYLCASSRKTGYQETQYFGPGTRLLVL.